This TCR beta chain stems from a study of blood T cell repertoires in COVID-19. For the study at large: Italy, Spain and the United States were the sources of the convalescent and acute COVID-19 samples. The analysed material was cDNA or gDNA that came from T cells, B-cell-depleted T cells, or PBMCs.

The authors' processing: Amplification from reference gene primers served as the basis for estimated nucleated cell counts. The method was immunoSEQ multiplex PCR; TCRdb's version includes in-frame clones alone and lacks a portion of them. Clonal size and the V and J genes are those of that table, whereas D and trimming came from the DNA. This sample has around 99,000 clones, with approximately 85% found just once. The CDR3 spans 11 residues. Trimming cost V 5 bases and J 5 bases, with 7 bases left between them. Germline assignment: CDR1 SGHAT and CDR2 FQNNGV. The V and J genes are TRBV11-2 and TRBJ2-7; D gene unclear. The receptor was isolated from an elderly woman with active or convalescent COVID-19. The specimen sequenced was peripheral blood. The CDR3 loop is CASSLENEQYF. The CDR3 nucleotides read TGTGCCAGCAGCCTGGAGAACGAGCAGTACTTC.